This TCR beta chain stems from a study of tumor-infiltrating lymphocytes in primary liver carcinoma. Making TCR beta cDNA involved 400 to 600 ng total RNA and a constant-region primer. Library construction for TCR beta comprised three nested multiplex PCR rounds performed with slightly modified ARM-PCR. The first two PCR rounds, roughly 9 cycles each, used TRBV1-TRBV30 forward primers and a C-beta reverse primer. One entry per CDR3 protein, called by TCRdb with MiXCR from the multiplex PCR reads. The sample consists of around 70,000 distinct CDR3 sequences, about 70% of them appearing once. About this clonotype itself: What it binds is not known. A read error is possible here, since a much larger clone lies one base away.

The source material, about 19-30 mg of unsorted bulk tissue, was used to co-extract RNA and DNA. Patients carried chronic HBV infection without prior treatment. J was trimmed by 4 bases and V by 1 base; bases with no gene match: 8. From germline, CDR1 is MDHEN and CDR2 SYDVKM. The CDR3 covers 18 residues. Notes on the study in general: Reduced overlap was seen in tumor-adjacent and tumor-blood pairs versus tumor region pairs.

The J gene is TRBJ2-6, the V gene TRBV28; 9 nucleotides agree with TRBD1. The TCR was taken from a middle-aged man with primary liver carcinoma and hepatitis B virus infection. Material for sequencing was liver tumor tissue from sampling region 4. Noted subset: tumor region T4, right-lateral pole. The DNA for the CDR3 is TGTGCCAGCAGTTTATACAGACAGGGGGACCCCGGGGCCAACGTCCTGACTTTC. It yields the protein CASSLYRQGDPGANVLTF.